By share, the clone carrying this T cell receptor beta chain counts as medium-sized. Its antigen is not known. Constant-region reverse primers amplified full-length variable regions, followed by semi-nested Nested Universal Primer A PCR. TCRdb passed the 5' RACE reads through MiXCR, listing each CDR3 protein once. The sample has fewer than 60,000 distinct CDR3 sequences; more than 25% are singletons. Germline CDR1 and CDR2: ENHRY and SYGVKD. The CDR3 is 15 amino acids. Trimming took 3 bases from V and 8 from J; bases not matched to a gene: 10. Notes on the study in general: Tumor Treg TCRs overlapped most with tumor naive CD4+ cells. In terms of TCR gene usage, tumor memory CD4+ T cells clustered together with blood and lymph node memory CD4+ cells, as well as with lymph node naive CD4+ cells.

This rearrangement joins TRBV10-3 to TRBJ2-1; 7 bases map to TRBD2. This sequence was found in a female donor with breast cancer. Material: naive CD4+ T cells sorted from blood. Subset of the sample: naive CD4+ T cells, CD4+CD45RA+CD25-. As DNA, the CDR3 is TGTGCCATCAGTGACGGGGGGACCGCTATGGATGAGCAGTTCTTC. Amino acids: CAISDGGTAMDEQFF.